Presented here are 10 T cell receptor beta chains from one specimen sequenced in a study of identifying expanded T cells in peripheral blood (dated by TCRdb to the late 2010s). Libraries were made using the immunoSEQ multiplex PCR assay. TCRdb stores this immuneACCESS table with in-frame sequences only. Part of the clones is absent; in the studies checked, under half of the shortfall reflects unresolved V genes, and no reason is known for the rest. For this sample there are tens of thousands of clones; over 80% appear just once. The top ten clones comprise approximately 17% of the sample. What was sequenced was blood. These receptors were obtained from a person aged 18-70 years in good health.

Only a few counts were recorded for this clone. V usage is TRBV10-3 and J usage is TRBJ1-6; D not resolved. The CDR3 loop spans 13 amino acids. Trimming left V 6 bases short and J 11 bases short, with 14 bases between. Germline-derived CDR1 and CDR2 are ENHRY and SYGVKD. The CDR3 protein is CAISPEARPPLHF. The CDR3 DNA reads TGTGCCATCAGCCCGGAGGCAAGGCCACCCCTCCACTTT.

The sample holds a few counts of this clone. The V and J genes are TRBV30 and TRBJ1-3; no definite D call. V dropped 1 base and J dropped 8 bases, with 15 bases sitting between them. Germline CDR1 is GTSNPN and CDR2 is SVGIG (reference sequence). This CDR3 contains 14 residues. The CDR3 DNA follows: TGTGCCTGGAGTGGATCATCAGGAAGGTACACCATATATTTT. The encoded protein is CAWSGSSGRYTIYF.

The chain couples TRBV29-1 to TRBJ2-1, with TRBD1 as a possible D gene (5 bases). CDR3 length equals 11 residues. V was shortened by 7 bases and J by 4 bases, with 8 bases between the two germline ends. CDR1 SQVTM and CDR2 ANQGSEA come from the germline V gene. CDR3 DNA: TGCAGCGGGAGACAGTACAATGAGCAGTTCTTC. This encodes CSGRQYNEQFF.

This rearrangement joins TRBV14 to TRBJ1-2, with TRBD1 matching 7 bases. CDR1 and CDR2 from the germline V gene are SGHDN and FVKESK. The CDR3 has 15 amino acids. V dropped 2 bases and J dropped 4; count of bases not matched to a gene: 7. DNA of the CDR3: TGTGCCAGCAGCCAAAGGACGGGACAGTTCTATGGCTACACCTTC. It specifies CASSQRTGQFYGYTF.

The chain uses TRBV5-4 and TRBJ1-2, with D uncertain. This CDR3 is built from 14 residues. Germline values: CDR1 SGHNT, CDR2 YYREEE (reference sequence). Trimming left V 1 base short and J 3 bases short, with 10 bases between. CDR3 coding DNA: TGTGCCAGCAGCTTGTTTAACAGCTACTATGGCTACACCTTC. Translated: CASSLFNSYYGYTF.

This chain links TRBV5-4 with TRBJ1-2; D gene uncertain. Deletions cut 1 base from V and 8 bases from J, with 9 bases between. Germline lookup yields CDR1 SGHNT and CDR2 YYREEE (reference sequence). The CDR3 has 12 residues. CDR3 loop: CASSLTGMGYTF. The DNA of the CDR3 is TGTGCCAGCAGCTTGACGGGTATGGGCTACACCTTC.

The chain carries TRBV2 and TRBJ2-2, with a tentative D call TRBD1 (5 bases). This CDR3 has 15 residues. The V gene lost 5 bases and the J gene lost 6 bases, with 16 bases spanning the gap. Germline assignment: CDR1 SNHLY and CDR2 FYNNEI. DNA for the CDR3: TGTGCCAGCAGTTTTGACAGAGCCCTATCCGGGGAGCTGTTTTTT. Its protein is CASSFDRALSGELFF. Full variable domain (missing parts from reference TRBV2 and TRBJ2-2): EPEVTQTPSHQVTQMGQEVILRCVPISNHLYFYWYRQILGQKVEFLVSFYNNEISEKSEIFDDQFSVERPDGSNFTLKIRSTKLEDSAMYFCASSFDRALSGELFFGEGSRLTVL.

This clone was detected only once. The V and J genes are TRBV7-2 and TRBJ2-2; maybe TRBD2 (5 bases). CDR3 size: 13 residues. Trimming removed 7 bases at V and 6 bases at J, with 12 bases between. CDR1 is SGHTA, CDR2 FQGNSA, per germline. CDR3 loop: CASNPTRAGELFF. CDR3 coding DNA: TGTGCCAGCAACCCAACGAGGGCCGGGGAGCTGTTTTTT.

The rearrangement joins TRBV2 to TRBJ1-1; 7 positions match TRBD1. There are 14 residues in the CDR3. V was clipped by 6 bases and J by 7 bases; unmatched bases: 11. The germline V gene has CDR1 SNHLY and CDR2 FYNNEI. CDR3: CASSGPGGSLEAFF. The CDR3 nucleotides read TGTGCCAGCAGCGGTCCAGGGGGGAGTCTTGAAGCTTTCTTT.

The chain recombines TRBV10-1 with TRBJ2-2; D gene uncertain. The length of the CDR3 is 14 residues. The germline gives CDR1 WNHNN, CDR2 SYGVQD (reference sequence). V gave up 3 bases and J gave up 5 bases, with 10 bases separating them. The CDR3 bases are TGCGCCAGCAGTGATCTAACTGGGACCGGGGAGCTGTTTTTT. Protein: CASSDLTGTGELFF.